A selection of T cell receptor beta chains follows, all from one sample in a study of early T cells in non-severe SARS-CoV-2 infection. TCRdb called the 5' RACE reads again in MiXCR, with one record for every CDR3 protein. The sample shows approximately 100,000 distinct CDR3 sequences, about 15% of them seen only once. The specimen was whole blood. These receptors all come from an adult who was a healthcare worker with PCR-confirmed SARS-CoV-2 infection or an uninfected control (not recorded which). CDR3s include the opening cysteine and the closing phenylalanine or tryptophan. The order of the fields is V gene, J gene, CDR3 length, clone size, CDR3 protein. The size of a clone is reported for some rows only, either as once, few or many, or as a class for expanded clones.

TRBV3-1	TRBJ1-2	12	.	CTSSPGGNGYTF
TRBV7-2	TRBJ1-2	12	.	CASSLKGYGYTF
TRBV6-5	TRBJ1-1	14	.	CASSLRQGGTEAFF
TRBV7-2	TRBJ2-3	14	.	CASSLPVAGRTQYF
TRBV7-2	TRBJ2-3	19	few	CASSLRGLAGGPSTDTQYF
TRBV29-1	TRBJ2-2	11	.	CSVSNVGELFF
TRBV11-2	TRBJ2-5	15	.	CASSFLGGVRETQYF
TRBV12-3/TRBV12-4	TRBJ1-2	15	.	CASSPSGAGNYGYTF
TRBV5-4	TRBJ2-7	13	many	CASSLGQDYEQYF
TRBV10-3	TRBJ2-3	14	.	CAISEVGVGDTQYF
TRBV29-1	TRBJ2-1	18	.	CSVESLLGAGVSYNEQFF
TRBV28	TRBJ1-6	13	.	CATRVSYNSPLHF
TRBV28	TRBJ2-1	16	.	CASSTPGTVSYNEQFF
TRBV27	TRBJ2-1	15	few	CASSSVAGNYNEQFF
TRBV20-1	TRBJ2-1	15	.	CSANPGGGTYNEQFF
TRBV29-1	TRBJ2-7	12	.	CSVARHPYEQYF
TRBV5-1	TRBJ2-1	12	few	CASSASEPEQFF
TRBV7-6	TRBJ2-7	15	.	CASSLNRQGTHEQYF
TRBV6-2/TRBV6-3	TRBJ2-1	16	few	CASSYSKGSSYNEQFF
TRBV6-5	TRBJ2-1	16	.	CASRTLAGVGWNEQFF
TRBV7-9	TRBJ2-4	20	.	CASSFGPGLTGGFGKNIQYF
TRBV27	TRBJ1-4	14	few	CASSSIWGSEKLFF
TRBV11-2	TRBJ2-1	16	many	CASSPRTGSSYNEQFF
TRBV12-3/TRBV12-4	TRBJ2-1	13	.	CASSQRQGHEQFF
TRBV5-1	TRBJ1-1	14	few	CASSKNDRDTEAFF
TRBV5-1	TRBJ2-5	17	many	CASSLGYSGGTQETQYF
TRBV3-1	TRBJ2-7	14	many	CASSLGTGGFEQYF
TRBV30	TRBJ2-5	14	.	CAWSEGLAEETQHF
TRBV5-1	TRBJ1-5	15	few	CASSVTGTENQPQHF